The 22 T cell receptor beta chains below come from one sample, sequenced in a study of Graves' ophthalmopathy and Graves' hyperthyroidism. Amplification targeted the TCR beta CDR3 regions, with RNA transcripts as the source material. First-round RT-PCR employed HTBI primers, with a second-round multiplex PCR after it. Each CDR3 protein is one row after TCRdb ran MiXCR on the multiplex PCR reads. The sample yields some 750,000 distinct CDR3 sequences, around 40% seen once. The specimen sequenced was peripheral blood. The source is an adult man with Graves' ophthalmopathy.

The rearrangement joins TRBV19 to TRBJ2-2, with D perhaps TRBD2 (6 bases). This CDR3 has 14 amino acids. Germline V gene data show CDR1 as LNHDA and CDR2 as SQIVND (reference sequence). Trimming took 5 bases from V and 6 from J, leaving 13 bases between them. The CDR3 nucleotides are TGTGCCAGTAGTGTGACTAGAGCGTCCGGGGAGCTGTTTTTT. It yields the protein CASSVTRASGELFF.

This clonotype was seen only a few times. This chain links TRBV25-1 with TRBJ2-2; 12 nucleotides agree with TRBD2. V dropped 6 bases and J dropped 4; count of bases not matched to a gene: 15. Germline V gene data show CDR1 as MGHDK and CDR2 as SYGVNS. The CDR3 covers 19 residues. The CDR3 nucleotides are TGTGCCAGCAGCGAACACAGGGTAGGACTAGCGGGGAGCACCGGGGAGCTGTTTTTT. Translated: CASSEHRVGLAGSTGELFF.

A remark on this clonotype: The likely explanation is a read error, given a far larger clone one base away. The chain employs TRBV9 and TRBJ1-1; a weak D match, TRBD1 (6 bases). CDR3 length equals 13 residues. Germline V gene lookup returns CDR1 SGDLS and CDR2 YYNGEE. Trimming took 3 bases from V and 3 from J, leaving 9 bases between them. The CDR3 coding sequence is TGTGCCAGCAGCGACAGGGCGGACACTGAAGCTTTCTTT. Its protein is CASSDRADTEAFF.

The rearrangement uses TRBV29-1 and TRBJ1-1; D is ambiguous. CDR1 is SQVTM and CDR2 is ANQGSEA in the germline V gene. The V end lost 6 bases, the J end lost 5 bases, and 13 bases lay between the germline ends. The CDR3 contains 12 residues. The chain's CDR3 is CSVPRGSTEAFF. The DNA of the CDR3 is TGCAGCGTCCCCCGGGGTTCGACTGAAGCTTTCTTT. The variable domain in full, with the rest retrieved from reference TRBV29-1 and TRBJ1-1, is SAVISQKPSRDICQRGTSLTIQCQVDSQVTMMFWYRQQPGQSLTLIATANQGSEATYESGFVIDKFPISRPNLTFSTLTVSNMSPEDSSIYLCSVPRGSTEAFFGQGTRLTVV.

This clonotype was recorded once. V gene TRBV29-1 combines with J gene TRBJ1-2, with 8 bases aligning to TRBD1. This CDR3 contains 13 residues. The germline V gene encodes CDR1 SQVTM and CDR2 ANQGSEA. The junction had 5 bases not matched to a gene; V was cut back by 5 bases and J by 3 bases. The CDR3 DNA follows: TGCAGCGTTACCGGACAGGGAGACTATGGCTACACCTTC. Translation gives CSVTGQGDYGYTF.

There are many counts of this clonotype. The V gene is TRBV2, the J gene TRBJ1-4; TRBD1 is a possible D gene (5 bases). The V and J ends lost 5 bases and 9 bases respectively, with 13 bases between them. This CDR3 comprises 13 residues. Germline values: CDR1 SNHLY, CDR2 FYNNEI. CDR3 loop: CASSNNPGQKLFF. The CDR3 DNA reads TGTGCCAGCAGTAATAACCCGGGGCAAAAACTGTTTTTT.

This clonotype has more than one count but fewer than ten. This sequence joins TRBV7-8 and TRBJ2-5; maybe TRBD1 (6 bases). The CDR3 is 14 amino acids. The germline V and J ends were trimmed by 5 bases and 3 bases, with 13 bases remaining between them. Germline CDR1 SGHVS, CDR2 FQNEAQ. The CDR3 loop is CASSPGTLKETQYF. The CDR3 nucleotides read TGTGCCAGCAGCCCAGGGACATTGAAAGAGACCCAGTACTTC.

This clonotype occurred many times. V usage is TRBV5-1 and J usage is TRBJ1-3, with a possible D match to TRBD1 (5 bases). V dropped 4 bases and J dropped 1 base, with 9 bases sitting between them. CDR1 is SGHRS and CDR2 is YFSETQ in the germline V gene. The CDR3 extends over 14 amino acids. This CDR3 reads CASSNQGSGNTIYF. The CDR3 DNA reads TGCGCCAGCAGCAACCAGGGATCTGGAAACACCATATATTTT.

The chain is built from TRBV9 and TRBJ2-5, with D unresolved. The CDR3 extends over 13 amino acids. V was trimmed by 4 bases and J by 5 bases, leaving 12 bases between them. CDR1 and CDR2 from the germline V gene are SGDLS and YYNGEE. The CDR3, as DNA: TGTGCCAGCAGCCAAGTACAAATGGAGACCCAGTACTTC. It specifies CASSQVQMETQYF.

This sequence joins TRBV15 and TRBJ1-2, with D perhaps TRBD1 (5 bases). The CDR3 runs to 13 residues. CDR1 and CDR2 from the germline V gene are LNHNV and YYDKDF (reference sequence). Deletions cut 11 bases from V and 3 bases from J, with 16 bases between. This CDR3 is CALGGGEHYGYTF. The CDR3 nucleotides read TGTGCCCTTGGTGGAGGGGAACACTATGGCTACACCTTC.

The J gene is TRBJ2-7, the V gene TRBV19; 10 bases match TRBD2. Losses at the gene ends were 0 bases for V and 2 bases for J; bases not matched to a gene: 7. This CDR3 contains 17 residues. Germline-derived CDR1 and CDR2 are LNHDA and SQIVND (reference sequence). This CDR3 reads CASSIDGASGSPYEQYF. The CDR3 region has the DNA TGTGCCAGTAGTATAGATGGCGCTAGCGGGAGCCCCTACGAGCAGTACTTC.

This clonotype has only one observation. The CDR3 ends on some other residue instead of the conserved phenylalanine or tryptophan, so this is likely a read error. No DNA is shown, since the ends of the CDR3 on it are uncertain; the CDR3 is the one TCRdb lists. The chain joins TRBV15 to TRBJ2-5; TRBD1, the table's D call, was not compared with the DNA. The CDR3 has 11 residues if both end residues are counted. Germline V lookup: CDR1 LNHNV, CDR2 YYDKDF (reference sequence). The chain's CDR3 is CATSPRGGAYT.

In regard to this clonotype: This may arise from a read error, as a much more abundant clone is one base away. This chain connects TRBV7-6 to TRBJ2-2; perhaps D is TRBD1 or TRBD2 (5 bases each). CDR1 is SGHVS and CDR2 is FNYEAQ in the germline V gene. The CDR3 has 15 residues. CDR3 nucleotide sequence: TGTGCTAGCAGCCCCAACGGGGCCCTCACCGAGGAGCTGTTTTTT. Translated: CASSPNGALTEELFF.

This clonotype appeared a few times. The chain recombines TRBV20-1 with TRBJ2-7, with 8 bases that match TRBD2. CDR1 is DFQATT and CDR2 is SNEGSKA in the germline V gene (reference sequence). The CDR3 covers 15 residues. J lost 2 bases, V lost 5 bases, and 11 bases had no gene match. CDR3 DNA: TGCAGTGCTGGCGACCCAACTAGCGGCCCCTACGAGCAGTACTTC. Its protein product is CSAGDPTSGPYEQYF.

In this sample, this clonotype turned up many times. V usage is TRBV15 and J usage is TRBJ1-1; D gene unclear. The V and J ends lost 1 base and 0 bases respectively, with 6 bases between them. Looked up from germline, CDR1 is LNHNV and CDR2 is YYDKDF (reference sequence). The CDR3 spans 14 residues. The CDR3 nucleotides read TGTGCCACCAGCAGAGTGCGGTTGAACACTGAAGCTTTCTTT. Amino acids: CATSRVRLNTEAFF. Full variable domain (missing parts from reference TRBV15 and TRBJ1-1): DAMVIQNPRYQVTQFGKPVTLSCSQTLNHNVMYWYQQKSSQAPKLLFHYYDKDFNNEADTPDNFQSRRPNTSFCFLDIRSPGLGDTAMYLCATSRVRLNTEAFFGQGTRLTVV.

This clonotype was counted many times. The rearrangement links TRBV2 to TRBJ2-7, with no clear D. This CDR3 has 11 residues. Looked up from germline, CDR1 is SNHLY and CDR2 is FYNNEI. Trimming took off 7 bases at V and 3 bases at J, with 7 bases between the two ends. The CDR3 DNA sequence: TGTGCCAGCAAGGTCAACTACGAGCAGTACTTC. Its translation: CASKVNYEQYF.

Here the CDR3 reads CASSPGHGPNEKLFF. Written as DNA, the CDR3 is TGTGCCAGCAGTCCCGGACACGGCCCTAATGAAAAACTGTTTTTT. V and J are TRBV12-3 or TRBV12-4 and TRBJ1-4; D may be TRBD1 (5 bases). Trimming left V 5 bases short and J 3 bases short, with 13 bases between. The CDR3 extends over 15 amino acids.

In its sample, this clonotype was seen many times. The rearrangement joins TRBV2 to TRBJ1-6; a weak D match, TRBD1 (5 bases). The V end lost 7 bases, the J end lost 4 bases, and 11 bases lay between the germline ends. The germline CDR1 and CDR2 sequences are SNHLY and FYNNEI. The CDR3 contains 14 residues. The CDR3 here is CASTRDRYNSPLHF. The DNA for the CDR3 is TGTGCCAGCACCCGGGACCGTTATAATTCACCCCTCCACTTT.

This clonotype was picked up many times. The chain carries TRBV2 and TRBJ2-6; 9 nucleotides match TRBD1. The CDR3 length is 17 residues. Trimming at V came to 4 bases and at J to 2 bases, leaving 6 bases not matched to a gene. In germline, CDR1 is SNHLY, CDR2 FYNNEI. In DNA, the CDR3 is TGTGCCAGCAGTGTTGGGACAGGGAGTACTGGGGCCAACGTCCTGACTTTC. Protein product: CASSVGTGSTGANVLTF.

This clonotype was seen once. This sequence joins TRBV12-5 and TRBJ1-2; D may be TRBD1 (5 bases). Trimming took 4 bases from V and 8 from J, leaving 17 bases between them. The CDR3 runs 14 residues. Germline V lookup: CDR1 LGHNT, CDR2 FRNRAP. CDR3 amino acids: CASGSTPGHRGYTF. The CDR3 DNA follows: TGTGCTAGTGGTTCAACCCCGGGGCATCGGGGCTACACCTTC.

J is TRBJ2-7 and V is TRBV29-1; TRBD2 aligns across 7 bases. Per the germline V gene, CDR1 is SQVTM and CDR2 is ANQGSEA. The CDR3 is 13 residues long. J was trimmed by 3 bases and V by 2 bases; bases with no gene match: 4. CDR3 nucleotide sequence: TGCAGCGTTGAAATTGGCGGGAGCTACGAGCAGTACTTC. Its protein product is CSVEIGGSYEQYF.

Comments on this clonotype: A read error is possible here, since a much larger clone lies one base away. The chain links TRBV15 to TRBJ2-7; D gene uncertain. This CDR3 contains 16 residues. Looked up from germline, CDR1 is LNHNV and CDR2 is YYDKDF (reference sequence). V lost 1 base and J lost 3, with 16 bases in between. The CDR3 nucleotides read TGTGCCACCAGCAGAGGTCTAGGATCCACCTACTACGAGCAGTACTTC. Protein product: CATSRGLGSTYYEQYF.